This T cell receptor (beta chain) appears in the sequencing data of a study of early T cells in non-severe SARS-CoV-2 infection. The wider study: Sequencing input comprised bulk RNA from unsorted whole blood; chain pairing was not available. Study-wide findings and caveats: VDJdb matches were skewed toward anti-spike CD8 T cell responses.

TCRdb reanalysed the 5' RACE reads using MiXCR and keeps one entry per CDR3 protein. The top ten clones hold around 2% of a sample with about 100,000 distinct CDR3 sequences, roughly an eighth of them seen once. This clonotype was seen only once. Antigen specificity is unknown. This receptor was obtained from an adult who was a healthcare worker with PCR-confirmed SARS-CoV-2 infection or an uninfected control (not recorded which). Sequencing was done on a sample of whole blood.

Here the CDR3 reads CASSVSGANTGELFF. The CDR3 DNA reads TGTGCCAGCAGTGTTAGCGGCGCGAACACCGGGGAGCTGTTTTTT. The chain has TRBV2 and TRBJ2-2, with D possibly being TRBD2 (6 bases). The CDR3 runs to 15 residues. Germline lookup yields CDR1 SNHLY and CDR2 FYNNEI. Trimming took 4 bases from V and 0 from J, leaving 9 bases between them.